This T cell receptor (beta chain) was sequenced in a study of chemoradiotherapy in HPV16-positive cancers. Study outcomes and limitations: HPV-responsive T-cell expansion during chemoradiotherapy was linked to improved recurrence-free survival in HPV16-positive patients.

To note about this clone: Its target is unknown.

Generated by immunoSEQ multiplex PCR, the TCRdb table keeps only in-frame clones and is missing some. Here the sample spans 1,500 to 2,000 clones, roughly 73% being singletons. Germline CDR1 and CDR2: MGHRA and YSYEKL. The CDR3 sequence is 17 residues long. Trimming removed 1 base from V and 7 bases from J; junction bases left unmatched: 7. V gene TRBV4-1 combines with J gene TRBJ1-6; 10 positions agree with TRBD1. The TCR was taken from a human donor with HPV-associated anogenital cancer. Sequences were derived from tumor tissue, sampled from a patient who underwent chemoradiotherapy. CDR3 nucleotides: TGCGCCAGCAGCCAAGTTGGGACAGGGGAGTTAAATTCACCCCTCCACTTT. It translates to CASSQVGTGELNSPLHF.